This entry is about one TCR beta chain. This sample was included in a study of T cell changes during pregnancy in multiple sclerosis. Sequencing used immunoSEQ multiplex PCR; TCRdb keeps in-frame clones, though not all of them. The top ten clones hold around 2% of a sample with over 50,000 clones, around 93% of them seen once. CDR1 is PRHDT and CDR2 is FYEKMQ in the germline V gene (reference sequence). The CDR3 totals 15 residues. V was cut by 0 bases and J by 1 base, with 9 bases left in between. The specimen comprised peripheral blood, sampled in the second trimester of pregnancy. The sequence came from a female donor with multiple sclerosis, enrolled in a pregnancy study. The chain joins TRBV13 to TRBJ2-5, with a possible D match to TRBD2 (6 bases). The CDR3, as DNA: TGTGCCAGCAGCTTAGGACGACTAGTCCAAGAGACCCAGTACTTC. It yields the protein CASSLGRLVQETQYF.